The entry that follows covers one T cell receptor beta chain sequence. Antigen unknown. The data were obtained in a study of post-analysis software for immune sequencing data. Study-wide context: Multiple sclerosis in the patients followed relapsing-remitting, secondary progressive and progressive-relapsing courses.

General study points: Patients had higher frequencies than controls of about 5 TRBV segments, including TRBV5-6, TRBV5-1 and TRBV20-1. Among multiple sclerosis patients, normalized Chao1 diversity was significantly below that of controls.

TCR beta cDNA libraries included unique molecular identifiers. MiXCR, applied by TCRdb to the PCR reads, yields one record per CDR3 protein. In the table there are over 300,000 distinct CDR3 sequences, roughly 35% of which are singletons. The length of the CDR3 is 14 residues. CDR1 and CDR2 (germline): SGHAT, FQNNGV. V was shortened by 5 bases and J by 6 bases, with 15 bases between the two germline ends. The chain carries TRBV11-2 and TRBJ2-3; no reliable D call. The sample taken for sequencing was blood. The clonotype originates from a girl between 5 and 17 years old with multiple sclerosis. This chain's CDR3 is CASSPYSTGDTQYF. Here the CDR3 DNA reads TGTGCCAGCAGCCCCTACTCAACTGGGGATACGCAGTATTTT.